The source of this TCR beta chain is a study of blood T cell repertoires in COVID-19. Study-level information: Italy, Spain and the United States were the sources of the convalescent and acute COVID-19 samples.

TCRdb's copy holds only in-frame clones and misses some; the assay was immunoSEQ multiplex PCR. In the table there are 300,000 or so clones, more than 70% of which are singletons. The V gene lost 1 base and the J gene lost 4 bases, with 8 bases spanning the gap. The CDR3 loop spans 13 amino acids. Germline CDR1 SGHNT, CDR2 YYREEE (reference sequence). This clonotype was obtained from a woman aged 25 to 45 who had recovered from COVID-19. Material for sequencing was peripheral blood. The chain links TRBV5-4 to TRBJ1-1, with a possible D match to TRBD1 (5 bases). CDR3 residues: CASSLWGGTEAFF. DNA for the CDR3: TGTGCCAGCAGCTTGTGGGGGGGCACTGAAGCTTTCTTT.